A single sample gave rise to the 20 T cell receptor beta chains below, sequenced in a study of blood T cell repertoires in COVID-19. Here immunoSEQ multiplex PCR was the method, and the copy in TCRdb shows in-frame clones only, minus some. The sample includes under 300,000 clones, roughly nine tenths of them seen just once. The source material was peripheral blood. All receptors derive from a man between 18 and 35 years old with active or convalescent COVID-19.

The gene calls are TRBV2 and TRBJ1-3, with 9 positions matching TRBD1. This CDR3 region has 15 residues. The V gene's germline CDR1 is SNHLY and CDR2 FYNNEI. Trimming took 5 bases from V and 1 from J; bases not matched to a gene: 3. The CDR3 DNA sequence: TGTGCCAGCAGTCAGGACAGGGGATCTGGAAACACCATATATTTT. It translates to CASSQDRGSGNTIYF.

The CDR3 DNA sequence: TGTGCCAGCAGCTTAGTAGCGGGGGACAATGAGCAGTTCTTC. This encodes CASSLVAGDNEQFF. V usage is TRBV7-2 and J usage is TRBJ2-1; 9 bases are a match to TRBD2. The CDR3 sequence is 14 residues long. Germline assignment: CDR1 SGHTA and CDR2 FQGNSA. The junction had 0 bases not matched to a gene; V was cut back by 1 base and J by 5 bases.

This chain connects TRBV7-9 to TRBJ1-2; D call uncertain. The germline V gene has CDR1 SEHNR and CDR2 FQNEAQ (reference sequence). Between the trimmed V and J ends, which lost 3 bases and 0 bases, there was a span of 17 bases. The CDR3 loop spans 17 amino acids. The CDR3 spells CASSFPWARTTNYGYTF. The CDR3 bases are TGTGCCAGCAGCTTTCCCTGGGCCAGGACTACTAACTATGGCTACACCTTC. The whole variable domain, filled in from reference TRBV7-9 and TRBJ1-2, reads DTGVSQNPRHKITKRGQNVTFRCDPISEHNRLYWYRQTLGQGPEFLTYFQNEAQLEKSRLLSDRFSAERPKGSFSTLEIQRTEQGDSAMYLCASSFPWARTTNYGYTFGSGTRLTVV.

Remarks on this clone: The identical CDR3 is also encoded by other nucleotide sequences in the sample. J is TRBJ2-7 and V is TRBV9; 14 positions match TRBD2. The CDR3 runs 14 residues. V shed 2 bases and J 5 bases; nucleotides not matched to a gene: 0. The germline gives CDR1 SGDLS, CDR2 YYNGEE. The CDR3 bases are TGTGCCAGCAGCGTGGGACTAGCGGGAGACGAGCAGTACTTC. This sequence encodes CASSVGLAGDEQYF.

The rearrangement joins TRBV9 to TRBJ2-2, with D hard to call. This CDR3 has 15 amino acids. The V gene lost 0 bases and the J gene lost 1 base, with 7 bases spanning the gap. Per germline, CDR1 SGDLS and CDR2 YYNGEE. This CDR3 is CASSVGPVNTGELFF. CDR3 DNA: TGTGCCAGCAGCGTAGGCCCAGTGAACACCGGGGAGCTGTTTTTT. The variable domain in full, with the rest retrieved from reference TRBV9 and TRBJ2-2, is DSGVTQTPKHLITATGQRVTLRCSPRSGDLSVYWYQQSLDQGLQFLIQYYNGEERAKGNILERFSAQQFPDLHSELNLSSLELGDSALYFCASSVGPVNTGELFFGEGSRLTVL.

The chain recombines TRBV5-1 with TRBJ1-4; D is perhaps TRBD1 (5 bases). The CDR3 is made up of 14 amino acids. The V end was cut by 4 bases, the J end by 5 bases, with 12 bases between. The germline CDR1 and CDR2 sequences are SGHRS and YFSETQ. The CDR3 sequence: CASSPGNPNEKLFF. The DNA for the CDR3 is TGCGCCAGCAGCCCAGGGAACCCAAATGAAAAACTGTTTTTT. The full variable domain, with the rest looked up from reference TRBV5-1 and TRBJ1-4, is KAGVTQTPRYLIKTRGQQVTLSCSPISGHRSVSWYQQTPGQGLQFLFEYFSETQRNKGNFPGRFSGRQFSNSRSEMNVSTLELGDSALYLCASSPGNPNEKLFFGSGTQLSVL.

This chain connects TRBV14 to TRBJ1-5; no clear D gene. CDR1 and CDR2 (germline): SGHDN, FVKESK. V was shortened by 8 bases and J by 3 bases, with 11 bases between the two germline ends. The CDR3 extends over 13 amino acids. This CDR3 reads CASQQSFNQPQHF. CDR3 sequence (DNA): TGTGCCAGCCAACAGTCGTTCAATCAGCCCCAGCATTTT.

This chain connects TRBV6-5 to TRBJ2-3; TRBD1 might be the D (6 bases). The V gene's germline CDR1 is MNHEY and CDR2 SVGAGI. The CDR3 covers 15 residues. Trimming removed 2 bases at V and 1 base at J, with 10 bases between. The CDR3 nucleotides are TGTGCCAGCAGTTACCTCAGGGGTGGCACAGATACGCAGTATTTT. Amino acid sequence: CASSYLRGGTDTQYF.

This chain joins TRBV19 and TRBJ2-5; D gene ambiguous. From germline, CDR1 is LNHDA and CDR2 SQIVND (reference sequence). This CDR3 comprises 13 residues. Trimming removed 2 bases at V and 3 bases at J, with 7 bases between. The CDR3: CASSIKAEETQYF. The CDR3 nucleotides read TGTGCCAGTAGTATAAAGGCGGAAGAGACCCAGTACTTC.

CDR3 DNA: TGTGCCACCGGACTTACGAACACCGGGGAGCTGTTTTTT. It codes for CATGLTNTGELFF. The rearrangement links TRBV6-5 to TRBJ2-2; possible D gene TRBD2, 5 bases. The CDR3 is 13 amino acids. Germline values: CDR1 MNHEY, CDR2 SVGAGI. Trimming took 10 bases from V and 0 from J, leaving 9 bases between them.

The chain employs TRBV7-9 and TRBJ1-5, with D perhaps TRBD1 (6 bases). Germline V gives CDR1 SEHNR, CDR2 FQNEAQ (reference sequence). V shed 4 bases and J shed 8 bases, with 15 bases lying between them. The CDR3 covers 14 residues. Here the CDR3 DNA reads TGTGCCAGCAGCTCCGGGCCCTACAGGGAGCCCCAGCATTTT. Its protein product is CASSSGPYREPQHF.

In nucleotides, the CDR3 is TGTGCCAGCAGCCAAGAATTTGAGAACAATGAGCAGTTCTTC. Residues: CASSQEFENNEQFF. This rearrangement joins TRBV3-1 (or the pseudogene TRBV3-2) to TRBJ2-1; no firm D call. There are 14 residues in the CDR3. V was trimmed by 0 bases and J by 5 bases, leaving 8 bases between them. The germline V gene encodes CDR1 LGHDT and CDR2 YNNKEL (reference sequence).

The chain recombines TRBV4-2 with TRBJ2-3, with 11 nucleotides matching TRBD2. Germline lookup yields CDR1 LGHNA and CDR2 YNFKEQ. The CDR3 extends over 15 amino acids. With 0 bases clipped from V and 5 bases from J, the junction kept 1 base outside the gene matches. CDR3 nucleotides: TGTGCCAGCAGCCAAGATACTAGCGGGGGAGATACGCAGTATTTT. Translating it yields CASSQDTSGGDTQYF.

The chain employs TRBV29-1 and TRBJ2-2, with 8 bases matching TRBD2. The CDR3 is made up of 15 amino acids. V gave up 5 bases and J gave up 7 bases; unmatched junction bases: 12. From germline, CDR1 is SQVTM and CDR2 ANQGSEA. The CDR3 loop reads CSVRVAGGLVGELFF. Written as DNA, the CDR3 is TGCAGCGTTCGGGTTGCGGGAGGTTTAGTCGGGGAGCTGTTTTTT.

The rearrangement links TRBV9 to TRBJ2-2, with a tentative D call TRBD1 (7 bases). Germline assignment: CDR1 SGDLS and CDR2 YYNGEE. This CDR3 spans 18 amino acids. Deletions cut 0 bases from V and 3 bases from J, with 18 bases between. CDR3 DNA: TGTGCCAGCAGCGTAGTAGGGGGCGGGACAGTGGACACCGGGGAGCTGTTTTTT. Its translation: CASSVVGGGTVDTGELFF.

This rearrangement joins TRBV7-2 to TRBJ2-1; 7 bases align to TRBD2. With V trimmed by 5 bases and J by 8 bases, 18 bases remained unmatched. The CDR3 covers 17 residues. Germline-derived CDR1 and CDR2 are SGHTA and FQGNSA. The CDR3 spells CASSPRLSGGPGDEQFF. CDR3 nucleotides: TGTGCCAGCAGCCCCCGTTTATCGGGAGGACCGGGCGATGAGCAGTTCTTC.

The table lists this clone with many counts. The rearrangement joins TRBV10-3 to TRBJ1-5, with unresolved D. Germline V gene data show CDR1 as ENHRY and CDR2 as SYGVKD. The V end was cut by 9 bases, the J end by 1 base, with 10 bases between. This CDR3 contains 13 residues. The CDR3 DNA reads TGTGCCATGGGTGGAGACAGCAATCAGCCCCAGCATTTT. Amino acid sequence: CAMGGDSNQPQHF.

The V and J genes are TRBV4-1 and TRBJ2-7, with a tentative D call TRBD2 (6 bases). Germline assignment: CDR1 MGHRA and CDR2 YSYEKL. The CDR3 runs 16 residues. V lost 1 base to trimming and J lost 5 bases, with 18 bases between them. The CDR3 spells CASSQVGQGLVHEQYF. The DNA of the CDR3 is TGCGCCAGCAGCCAAGTCGGGCAGGGACTGGTCCACGAGCAGTACTTC.

This clone was observed a single time. This may be a read error, as it is one base from a much larger clone. The V call is TRBV5-4, the J call TRBJ2-2; D gene ambiguous. Trimming shortened V by 3 bases and J by 5 bases, and 5 bases separated the two germline ends. Per germline, CDR1 SGHNT and CDR2 YYREEE (reference sequence). This CDR3 is 12 amino acids long. The CDR3 is CASSYSTGELFF. CDR3 nucleotide sequence: TGTGCCAGCAGCTATTCGACCGGGGAGCTGTTTTTT.

This chain links TRBV28 with TRBJ1-2; 12 nucleotides line up with TRBD1. Looked up from germline, CDR1 is MDHEN and CDR2 is SYDVKM. Trimming removed 5 bases from V and 7 bases from J; junction bases left unmatched: 8. The length of the CDR3 is 15 residues. The CDR3 reads CASSGTGTGGSGYTF. DNA for the CDR3: TGTGCCAGCAGTGGCACCGGGACAGGGGGCAGTGGCTACACCTTC.